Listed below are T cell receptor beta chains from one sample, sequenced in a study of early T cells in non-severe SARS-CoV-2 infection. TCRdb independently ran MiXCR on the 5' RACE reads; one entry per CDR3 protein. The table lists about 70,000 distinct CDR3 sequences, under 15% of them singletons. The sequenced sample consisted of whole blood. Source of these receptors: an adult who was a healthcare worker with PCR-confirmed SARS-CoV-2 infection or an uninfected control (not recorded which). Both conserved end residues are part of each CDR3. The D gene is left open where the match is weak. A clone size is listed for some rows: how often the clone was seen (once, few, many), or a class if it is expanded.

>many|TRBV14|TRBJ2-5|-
TGTGCCAGCAGAGGAGGGGAGACCCAGTACTTC
CASRGGETQYF
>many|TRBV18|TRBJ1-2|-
TGTGCCAGCTCACCAATAGGGCTGAACGGCTACACCTTC
CASSPIGLNGYTF
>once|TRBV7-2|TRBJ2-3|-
TGTGCCAGCAGCTTTTCCGACAGTTATACGCAGTATTTT
CASSFSDSYTQYF
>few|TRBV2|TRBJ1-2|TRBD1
TGTGCCAGCAGTGAAGATCTGGGACAGGGAAGCTATGGCTACACCTTC
CASSEDLGQGSYGYTF
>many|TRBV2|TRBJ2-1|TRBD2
TGTGCCGGGAGGTCGGGACTACTGAGTCGTGAGCAGTTCTTC
CAGRSGLLSREQFF
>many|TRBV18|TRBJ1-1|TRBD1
TGTGCCAGCTCACCCCTATCTGGACAGGGAGCCACTGAAGCTTTCTTT
CASSPLSGQGATEAFF
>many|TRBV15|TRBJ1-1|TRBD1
TGTGCCACCAGCAGATTCGGACAGGGGAGAAACACTGAAGCTTTCTTT
CATSRFGQGRNTEAFF
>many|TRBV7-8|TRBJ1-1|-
TGTGCCAGCAGCTTAGCAGGTCAGGGAGCGTACACTGAAGCTTTCTTT
CASSLAGQGAYTEAFF
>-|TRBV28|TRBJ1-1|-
TGTGCCAGCAGTTTGGCAGGACACCCTGAAGCTTTCTTT
CASSLAGHPEAFF
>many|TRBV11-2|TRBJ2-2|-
TGTGCCAGCAGCTCCCTCGCGCGGCCGAACACCGGGGAGCTGTTTTTT
CASSSLARPNTGELFF
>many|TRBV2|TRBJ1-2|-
TGTGCCAGCAGTGAATTGGGAACTAACTATGGCTACACCTTC
CASSELGTNYGYTF
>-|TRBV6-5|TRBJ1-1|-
TGTGCCAGCAGTTACTCGTCAAGGGGCACTGAAGCTTTCTTT
CASSYSSRGTEAFF
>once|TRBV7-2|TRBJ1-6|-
TGTGCCAGCAGCTTAAAATCCCGGGAGGCACCCCTCCACTTT
CASSLKSREAPLHF
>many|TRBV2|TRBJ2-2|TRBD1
TGTGCCAGCAGTGATCCGACAGGGGGTGCCAGAACCGGGGAGCTGTTTTTT
CASSDPTGGARTGELFF
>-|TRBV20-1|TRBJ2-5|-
TGCAGTGCGTCCTTCGAGGGCGGGGAGACCCAGTACTTC
CSASFEGGETQYF
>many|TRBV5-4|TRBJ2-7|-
TGTGCCAGCAGCAATCCGGGATCCGGGGACGAGCAGTACTTC
CASSNPGSGDEQYF
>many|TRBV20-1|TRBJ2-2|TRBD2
TGCAGTGCAAAACCTGGGACTAGCGGAAATTCGAACACCGGGGAGCTGTTTTTT
CSAKPGTSGNSNTGELFF
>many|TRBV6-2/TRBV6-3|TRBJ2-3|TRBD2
TGTGCCAGCGTCCCACGGCCGGTACAGGCAAGACCGGGACTAGCGGGATACGCGCCAGATACGCAGTATTTT
CASVPRPVQARPGLAGYAPDTQYF
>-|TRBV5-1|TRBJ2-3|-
TGCGCCAGCAGCTGGGGGGGCCGCGGAAGCACAGATACGCAGTATTTT
CASSWGGRGSTDTQYF
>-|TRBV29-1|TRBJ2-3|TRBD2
TGCAGCGTGGAGCGGGGCCACACAGATACGCAGTATTTT
CSVERGHTDTQYF
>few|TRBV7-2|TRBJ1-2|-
TGTGCCAGCAGCTCGCCGAGAGGGACGGTTACTAACTATGGCTACACCTTC
CASSSPRGTVTNYGYTF
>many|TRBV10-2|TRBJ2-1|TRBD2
TGCGCCAGCAGTGAGTCTGGGGGGGGGACCTACAATGAGCAGTTCTTC
CASSESGGGTYNEQFF
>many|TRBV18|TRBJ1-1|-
TGTGCCAGCTCACCAATCAGAGGTCAGGGGAACACTGAAGCTTTCTTT
CASSPIRGQGNTEAFF
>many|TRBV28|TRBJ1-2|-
TGTGCCATCACGACAGCGAGGGGCCTTAGCTATGGCTACACCTTC
CAITTARGLSYGYTF
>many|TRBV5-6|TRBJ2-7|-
TGTGCCAGCAGCCGAGGACCCGAGCAGTACTTC
CASSRGPEQYF
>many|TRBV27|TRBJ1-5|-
TGTGCCAGCAGTTCCACACCCGGGAGTCAGCCCCAGCATTTT
CASSSTPGSQPQHF
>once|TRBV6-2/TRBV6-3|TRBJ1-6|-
TGTGCCAGCAGTGTCCGACGCAAAGGGGATTCACCCCTCCACTTT
CASSVRRKGDSPLHF
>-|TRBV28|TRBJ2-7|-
TGTGCCAGCAGTCGAGGCCTCTACGAGCAGTACTTC
CASSRGLYEQYF
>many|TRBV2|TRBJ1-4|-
TGTGCCAGCAGCCGCGGTTTCTCAGAAAAACTGTTTTTT
CASSRGFSEKLFF
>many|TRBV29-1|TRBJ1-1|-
TGCAGCGTTGATCCAGCAATGAACACTGAAGCTTTCTTT
CSVDPAMNTEAFF
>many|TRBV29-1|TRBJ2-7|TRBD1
TGCAGCGCTATGGGACAGGGCCACGAGCAGTACTTC
CSAMGQGHEQYF
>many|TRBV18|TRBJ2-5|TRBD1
TGTGCCAGCTCACCCCCTTCGGGACAGGGGAAGACCCAGTACTTC
CASSPPSGQGKTQYF
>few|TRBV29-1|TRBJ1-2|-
TGCAGCGTTCCAATTCCGTATTTCAATGGCTACACCTTC
CSVPIPYFNGYTF
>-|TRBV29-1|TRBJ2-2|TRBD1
TGCAGCGTAGGCCGGGACAGGGAGCTTATGGCCGGGGAGCTGTTTTTT
CSVGRDRELMAGELFF
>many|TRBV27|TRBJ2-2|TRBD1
TGTGCCAGCAGTTTTTCCGACAGGGCCTCTTTCCCCGGGGAGCTGTTTTTT
CASSFSDRASFPGELFF
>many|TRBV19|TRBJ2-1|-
TGTGCCAGTAGTATAGTGACCTCAAGCAGCGCTCGGTTCTTC
CASSIVTSSSARFF
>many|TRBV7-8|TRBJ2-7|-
TGTGCCAGCAGCCTCGGGCCCGAGCAGTACTTC
CASSLGPEQYF
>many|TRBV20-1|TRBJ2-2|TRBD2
TGCAGTGCTAGAGAGCTGCGGGGGAGCACCGGGGAGCTGTTTTTT
CSARELRGSTGELFF
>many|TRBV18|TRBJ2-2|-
TGTGCCAGCTCACCAAGAGAGGGGTCGAACACCGGGGAGCTGTTTTTT
CASSPREGSNTGELFF
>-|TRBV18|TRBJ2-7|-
TGTGCCAGCTCACCACTCCAGGCGGACGAGCAGTACTTC
CASSPLQADEQYF
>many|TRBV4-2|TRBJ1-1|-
TGTGCCAGCAGCCCCGACCCCGGCTCCAACACTGAAGCTTTCTTT
CASSPDPGSNTEAFF
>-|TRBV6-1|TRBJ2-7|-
TGTGCCAGCAGGACAAGGGACGCCTACGAGCAGTACTTC
CASRTRDAYEQYF